This T cell receptor beta chain was identified in a study of blood T cell repertoires in COVID-19. V lost 6 bases, J lost 4 bases, and 11 bases stayed unmatched. Looked up from germline, CDR1 is SGHTA and CDR2 is FQGTGA. The CDR3 length is 16 residues. Some clones are missing from TCRdb's copy, which holds only in-frame ones; the method was immunoSEQ multiplex PCR. The data contain about 130,000 clones, about 70% of them singletons. The chain combines TRBV7-3 with TRBJ2-3; 9 positions agree with TRBD2. The origin of this receptor is a woman in her seventies with acute or convalescent COVID-19. Specimen: peripheral blood. This CDR3 is CASSQGVAGVADTQYF. In DNA form, the CDR3 reads TGTGCCAGCAGTCAGGGAGTAGCGGGAGTGGCAGATACGCAGTATTTT. Drawing the rest from reference TRBV7-3 and TRBJ2-3, the complete variable domain is GAGVSQTPSNKVTEKGKYVELRCDPISGHTALYWYRQSLGQGPEFLIYFQGTGAADDSGLPNDRFFAVRPEGSVSTLKIQRTERGDSAVYLCASSQGVAGVADTQYFGPGTRLTVL.